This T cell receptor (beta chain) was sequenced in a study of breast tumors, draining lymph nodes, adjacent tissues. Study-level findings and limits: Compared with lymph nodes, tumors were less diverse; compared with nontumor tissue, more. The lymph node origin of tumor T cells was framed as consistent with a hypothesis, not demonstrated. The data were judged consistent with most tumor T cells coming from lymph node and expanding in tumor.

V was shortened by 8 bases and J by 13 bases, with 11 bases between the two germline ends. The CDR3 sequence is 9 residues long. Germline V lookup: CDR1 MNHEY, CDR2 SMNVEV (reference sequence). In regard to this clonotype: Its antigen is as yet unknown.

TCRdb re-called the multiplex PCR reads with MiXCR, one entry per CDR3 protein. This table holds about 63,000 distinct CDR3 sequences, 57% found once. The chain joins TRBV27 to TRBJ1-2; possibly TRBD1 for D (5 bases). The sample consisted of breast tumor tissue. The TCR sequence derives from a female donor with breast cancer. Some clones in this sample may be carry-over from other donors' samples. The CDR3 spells CASQGVPTF. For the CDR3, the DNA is TGTGCCAGCCAGGGCGTTCCCACCTTC.